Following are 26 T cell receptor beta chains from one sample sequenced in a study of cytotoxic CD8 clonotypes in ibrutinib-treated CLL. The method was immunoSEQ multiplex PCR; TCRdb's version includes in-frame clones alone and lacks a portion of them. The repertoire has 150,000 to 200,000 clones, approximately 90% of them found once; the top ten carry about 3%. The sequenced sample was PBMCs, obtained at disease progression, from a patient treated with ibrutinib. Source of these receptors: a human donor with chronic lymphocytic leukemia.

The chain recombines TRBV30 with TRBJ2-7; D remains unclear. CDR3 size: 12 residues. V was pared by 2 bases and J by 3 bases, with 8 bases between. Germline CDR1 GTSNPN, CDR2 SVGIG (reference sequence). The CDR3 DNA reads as TGTGCCTGGAGTTTAAGGCTCTACGAGCAGTACTTC. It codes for CAWSLRLYEQYF.

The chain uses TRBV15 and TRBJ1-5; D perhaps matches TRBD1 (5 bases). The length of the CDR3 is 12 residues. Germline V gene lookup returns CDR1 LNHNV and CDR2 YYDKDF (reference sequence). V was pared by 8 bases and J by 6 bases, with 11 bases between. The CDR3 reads CATAQGGQPQHF. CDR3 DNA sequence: TGTGCCACCGCCCAGGGCGGTCAGCCCCAGCATTTT.

In DNA form, the CDR3 reads TGTGCCAGCAGCCCACCTCGGGGACAGGGGGTGCCGGACACTGAAGCTTTCTTT. Translated, it gives CASSPPRGQGVPDTEAFF. V and J are TRBV7-2 and TRBJ1-1, with 11 bases aligning to TRBD1. The germline gives CDR1 SGHTA, CDR2 FQGNSA. V trimming: 5 bases; J trimming: 3 bases; junction bases outside the gene matches: 14. The CDR3 totals 18 residues.

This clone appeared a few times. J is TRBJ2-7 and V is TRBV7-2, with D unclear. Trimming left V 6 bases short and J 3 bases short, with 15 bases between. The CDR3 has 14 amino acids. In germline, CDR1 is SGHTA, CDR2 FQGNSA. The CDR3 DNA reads TGTGCCAGCAGTTCCCCCTCCACCGGCTACGAGCAGTACTTC. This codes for CASSSPSTGYEQYF.

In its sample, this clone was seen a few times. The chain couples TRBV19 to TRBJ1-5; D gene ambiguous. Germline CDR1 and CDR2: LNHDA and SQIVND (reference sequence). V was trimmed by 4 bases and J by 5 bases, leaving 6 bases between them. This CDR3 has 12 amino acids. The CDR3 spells CASSNGDQPQHF. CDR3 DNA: TGTGCCAGTAGTAATGGGGATCAGCCCCAGCATTTT.

The CDR3 here is CASSRRGSNTEAFF. The CDR3 DNA reads as TGTGCCAGCAGCCGACGGGGGAGTAACACTGAAGCTTTCTTT. This chain connects TRBV5-6 to TRBJ1-1; tentative D call: TRBD1 (5 bases). Per the germline V gene, CDR1 is SGHDT and CDR2 is YYEEEE. V lost 4 bases and J 2 bases, leaving 12 bases between the germline ends. The CDR3 is made up of 14 amino acids.

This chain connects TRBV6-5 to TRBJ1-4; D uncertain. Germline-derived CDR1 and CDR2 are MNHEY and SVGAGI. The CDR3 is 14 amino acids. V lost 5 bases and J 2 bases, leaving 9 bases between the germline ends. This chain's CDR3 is CASSPTRTNEKLFF. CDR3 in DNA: TGTGCCAGCAGTCCGACACGGACTAATGAAAAACTGTTTTTT.

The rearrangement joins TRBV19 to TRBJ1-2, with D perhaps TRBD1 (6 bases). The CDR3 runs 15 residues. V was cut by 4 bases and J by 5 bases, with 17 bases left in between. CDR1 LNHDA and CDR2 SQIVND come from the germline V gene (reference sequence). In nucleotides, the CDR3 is TGTGCCAGTAGTAGGGTCCCGGGGGCCGCTTATGGCTACACCTTC. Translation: CASSRVPGAAYGYTF.

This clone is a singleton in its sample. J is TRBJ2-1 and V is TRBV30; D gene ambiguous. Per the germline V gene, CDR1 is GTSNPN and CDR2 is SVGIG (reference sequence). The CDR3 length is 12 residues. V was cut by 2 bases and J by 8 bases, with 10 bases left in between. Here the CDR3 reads CAWSSISDEQFF. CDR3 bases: TGTGCCTGGAGTTCGATTTCCGATGAGCAGTTCTTC.

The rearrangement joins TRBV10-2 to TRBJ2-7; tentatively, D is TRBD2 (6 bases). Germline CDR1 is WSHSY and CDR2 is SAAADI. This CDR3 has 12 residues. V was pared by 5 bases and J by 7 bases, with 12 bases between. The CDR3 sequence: CASSFGEEEQYF. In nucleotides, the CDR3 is TGCGCCAGCAGTTTTGGGGAGGAGGAGCAGTACTTC.

CDR3 protein: CASTPMGYGYTF. CDR3 DNA sequence: TGTGCCAGCACCCCAATGGGCTATGGCTACACCTTC. The gene calls are TRBV14 and TRBJ1-2; no clear D gene. CDR1 is SGHDN, CDR2 FVKESK, per germline. CDR3 size: 12 residues. Trimming stripped 7 bases from V and 4 bases from J, with 10 bases between.

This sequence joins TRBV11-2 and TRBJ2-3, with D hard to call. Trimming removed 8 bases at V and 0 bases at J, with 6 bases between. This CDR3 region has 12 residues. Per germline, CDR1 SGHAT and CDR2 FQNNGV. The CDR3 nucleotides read TGTGCCAGCGGCATCAGCACAGATACGCAGTATTTT. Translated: CASGISTDTQYF.

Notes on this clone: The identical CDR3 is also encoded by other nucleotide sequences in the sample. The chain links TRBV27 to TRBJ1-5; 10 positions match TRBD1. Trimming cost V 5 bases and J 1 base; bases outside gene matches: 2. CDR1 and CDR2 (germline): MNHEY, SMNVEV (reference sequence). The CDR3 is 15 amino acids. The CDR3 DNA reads TGTGCCAGCAGTCAGGACAGGGGGAGCAATCAGCCCCAGCATTTT. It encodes CASSQDRGSNQPQHF.

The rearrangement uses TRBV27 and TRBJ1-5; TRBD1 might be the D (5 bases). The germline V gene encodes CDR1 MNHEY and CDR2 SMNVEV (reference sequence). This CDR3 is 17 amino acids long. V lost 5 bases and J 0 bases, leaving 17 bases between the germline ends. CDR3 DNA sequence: TGTGCCAGCAGTACCACCCGGGGGGGATATAGCAATCAGCCCCAGCATTTT. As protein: CASSTTRGGYSNQPQHF.

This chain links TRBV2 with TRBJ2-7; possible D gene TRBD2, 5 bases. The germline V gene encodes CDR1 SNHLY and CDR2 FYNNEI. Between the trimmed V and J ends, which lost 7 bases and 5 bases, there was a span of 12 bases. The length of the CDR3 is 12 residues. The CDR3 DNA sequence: TGTGCCAGCATGTGGCAGAGGGACGAGCAGTACTTC. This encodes CASMWQRDEQYF. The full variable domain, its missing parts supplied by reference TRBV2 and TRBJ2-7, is EPEVTQTPSHQVTQMGQEVILRCVPISNHLYFYWYRQILGQKVEFLVSFYNNEISEKSEIFDDQFSVERPDGSNFTLKIRSTKLEDSAMYFCASMWQRDEQYFGPGTRLTVT.

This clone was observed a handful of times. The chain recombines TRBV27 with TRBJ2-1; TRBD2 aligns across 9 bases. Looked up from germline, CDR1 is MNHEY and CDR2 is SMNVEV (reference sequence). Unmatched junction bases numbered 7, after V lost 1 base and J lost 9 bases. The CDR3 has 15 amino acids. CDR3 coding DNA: TGTGCCAGCAGTTTATGGTCCCTAGCGGGACTTGAGCAGTTCTTC. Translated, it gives CASSLWSLAGLEQFF.

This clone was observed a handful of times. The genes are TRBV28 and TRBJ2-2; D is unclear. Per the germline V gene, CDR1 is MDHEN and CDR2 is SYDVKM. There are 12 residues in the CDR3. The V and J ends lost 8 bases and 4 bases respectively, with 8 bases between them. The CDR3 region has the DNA TGTGCCAGCCATGTGAGCACCGGGGAGCTGTTTTTT. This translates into CASHVSTGELFF.

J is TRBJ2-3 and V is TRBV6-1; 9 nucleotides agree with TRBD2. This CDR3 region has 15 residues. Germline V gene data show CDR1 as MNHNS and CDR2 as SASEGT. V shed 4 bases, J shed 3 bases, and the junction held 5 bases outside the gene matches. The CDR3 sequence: CASSVSGSATDTQYF. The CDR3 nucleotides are TGTGCCAGCAGTGTTAGCGGGAGTGCGACAGATACGCAGTATTTT.

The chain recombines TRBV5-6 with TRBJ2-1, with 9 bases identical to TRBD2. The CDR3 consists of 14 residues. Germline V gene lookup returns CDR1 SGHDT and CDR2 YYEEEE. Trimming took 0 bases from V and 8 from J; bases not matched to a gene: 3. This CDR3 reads CASSLASGVHEQFF. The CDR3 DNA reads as TGTGCCAGCAGCTTGGCTAGCGGGGTCCATGAGCAGTTCTTC.

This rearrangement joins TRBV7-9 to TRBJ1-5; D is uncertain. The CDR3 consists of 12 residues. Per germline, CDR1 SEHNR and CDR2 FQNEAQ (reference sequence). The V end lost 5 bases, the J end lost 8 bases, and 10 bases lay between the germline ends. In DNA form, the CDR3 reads TGTGCCAGCAGCCCCAGCGGGGAGCCCCAGCATTTT. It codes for CASSPSGEPQHF.

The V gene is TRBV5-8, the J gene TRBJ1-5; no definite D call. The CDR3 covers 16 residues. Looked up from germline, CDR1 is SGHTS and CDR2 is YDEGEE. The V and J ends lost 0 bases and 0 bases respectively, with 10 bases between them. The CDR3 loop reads CASSLGLGNSNQPQHF. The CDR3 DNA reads TGTGCCAGCAGCTTGGGCCTGGGTAATAGCAATCAGCCCCAGCATTTT. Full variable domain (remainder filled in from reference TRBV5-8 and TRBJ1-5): EAGVTQSPTHLIKTRGQQATLRCSPISGHTSVYWYQQALGLGLQFLLWYDEGEERNRGNFPPRFSGRQFPNYSSELNVNALELEDSALYLCASSLGLGNSNQPQHFGDGTRLSIL.

As DNA, the CDR3 is TGCGCCAGCAGCCTAACGATGACAGGGGCAGTTCGTAGGACTGAAGCTTTCTTT. Translation: CASSLTMTGAVRRTEAFF. The chain has TRBV4-1 and TRBJ1-1; 8 bases align to TRBD1. V was pared by 4 bases and J by 5 bases, with 18 bases of the junction left unmatched. Per the germline V gene, CDR1 is MGHRA and CDR2 is YSYEKL. The CDR3 has 18 residues.

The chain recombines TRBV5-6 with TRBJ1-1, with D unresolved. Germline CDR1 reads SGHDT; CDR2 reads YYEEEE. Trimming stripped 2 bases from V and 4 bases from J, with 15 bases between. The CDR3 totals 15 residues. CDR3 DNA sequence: TGTGCCAGCAGCTTTCGGCCAGTCGAGGCCACTGAAGCTTTCTTT. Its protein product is CASSFRPVEATEAFF.

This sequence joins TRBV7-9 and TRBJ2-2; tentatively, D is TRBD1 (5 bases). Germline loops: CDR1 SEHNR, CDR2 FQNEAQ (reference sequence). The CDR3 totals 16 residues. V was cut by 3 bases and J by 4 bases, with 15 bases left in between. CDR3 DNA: TGTGCCAGCAGCTTGAAGGGGCCTGCGCGCACCGGGGAGCTGTTTTTT. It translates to CASSLKGPARTGELFF.

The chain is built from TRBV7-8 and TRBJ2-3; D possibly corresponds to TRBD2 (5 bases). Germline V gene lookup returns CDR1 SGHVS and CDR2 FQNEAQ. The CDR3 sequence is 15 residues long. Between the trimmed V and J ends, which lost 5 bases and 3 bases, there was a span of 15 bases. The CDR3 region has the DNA TGTGCCAGCAGCACTGCGGACTCCAGGACAGATACGCAGTATTTT. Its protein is CASSTADSRTDTQYF.

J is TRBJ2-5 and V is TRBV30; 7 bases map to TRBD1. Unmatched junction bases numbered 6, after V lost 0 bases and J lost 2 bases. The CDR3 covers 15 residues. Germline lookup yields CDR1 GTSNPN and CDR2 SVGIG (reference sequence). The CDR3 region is CAWSVGNRGQETQYF. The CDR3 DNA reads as TGTGCCTGGAGTGTAGGTAACAGGGGACAAGAGACCCAGTACTTC.